The entry that follows covers one T cell receptor (beta chain) sequence. V was pared by 11 bases and J by 13 bases, with 11 bases of the junction left unmatched. The V gene's germline CDR1 is MDHEN and CDR2 SYDVKM. This CDR3 contains 11 residues. These data originate in a study of shared clonotypes between healthy human individuals. Profiling relied on immunoSEQ multiplex PCR, and the TCRdb table lists in-frame clones only, not all of them. The data contain about 2.4 million clones, roughly 93% of them singletons. All the donors were Caucasian adults who lived in Nashville, Tennessee. The chain joins TRBV28 to TRBJ2-1; 7 positions match TRBD2. The sequencing input was naive CD4+ T cells from PBMCs. Subset meaning: CD45RA+ positively selected. This clonotype was sampled from a man in his late teens or twenties in good health. Some clones in this sample may be carry-over from other donors' samples. The CDR3 DNA sequence: TGTGCCGCGGGGAGGGTCGGGAGACAGTTCTTC. It codes for CAAGRVGRQFF.